This T cell receptor (beta chain) emerged from a study of identical twins. Notes on the study in general: For zero-insertion analyses, partial confounding could come from invariant MAIT and iNKT cells.

This clonotype was detected a few times. Its antigen is undetermined. TCRdb re-called the 5' RACE reads with MiXCR, one entry per CDR3 protein. The sample holds around 1.7 million distinct CDR3 sequences, 25% to 35% seen once. The clonotype originates from a newborn girl in good health. What was sequenced was cord blood.

The CDR3 is CSARDPQGAGNEQFF. The DNA of the CDR3 is TGCAGTGCTAGAGACCCACAGGGGGCTGGGAATGAGCAGTTCTTC. The chain joins TRBV20-1 to TRBJ2-1; 9 bases line up with TRBD1. Unmatched junction bases numbered 7, after V lost 0 bases and J lost 7 bases. Germline V lookup: CDR1 DFQATT, CDR2 SNEGSKA (reference sequence). This CDR3 comprises 15 residues.